Many counts were recorded for the clone carrying this T cell receptor beta chain. The target antigen is unknown. The length of the CDR3 is 15 residues. Looked up from germline, CDR1 is SGHAT and CDR2 is FQNNGV. Trimming took 7 bases from V and 2 from J; bases not matched to a gene: 6. This entry belongs to a study of CD8 T cells in ankylosing spondylitis. Findings and limits, study-wide: Disease-linked clones reportedly showed significant enrichment in matched ankylosing spondylitis synovial fluid. In ankylosing spondylitis blood, a motif of about 8 highly homologous TCR beta variants appeared characteristic.

Researchers built TCR beta libraries using quantitative 5'-RACE with molecular barcodes. Each CDR3 protein gets one entry after TCRdb re-called the 5' RACE reads with MiXCR. The sample yields more than 650,000 distinct CDR3 sequences, about 11% seen once. The receptor comes from a male donor with ankylosing spondylitis. The sample consisted of blood, either unsorted or a sorted T cell fraction (not recorded which). The gene calls are TRBV11-2 and TRBJ2-1; 9 bases agree with TRBD1. DNA of the CDR3: TGTGCCAGCATCCTGGGACAGGGAACCTACAATGAGCAGTTCTTC. Translated: CASILGQGTYNEQFF.